This T cell receptor (beta chain) was identified in a study of cytomegalovirus exposure and HLA in healthy donors. The wider study: A previous analysis identified around 120 million unique TCR beta sequences derived from some 170 million T cells.

This CDR3 has 14 amino acids. After removal of 4 bases from V and 7 bases from J, the junction contained 6 bases not matched to a gene. From germline, CDR1 is LNHDA and CDR2 SQIVND (reference sequence). Whole-study findings and limits: Analyses of presence and absence presupposed an approximately uniform sequencing depth across donors. Researchers catalogued about 160 TCR beta chains as cytomegalovirus-associated. Immune exposure was documented only through CMV serostatus.

Note on this clone: Its antigen is undetermined.

The PCR used 60 Vbeta and 13 Jbeta primers. This table comes from immunoSEQ multiplex PCR, and its TCRdb copy is limited to in-frame clones, with some not included. This sample carries around 200,000 clones, 82% of them seen once, and the ten largest clones take 6%. The source is a man aged 35 to 55 in good health and CMV-seropositive. Sample: PBMCs. The J gene is TRBJ2-4, the V gene TRBV19, with 8 bases that match TRBD1. CDR3 amino acids: CASSTQGVGNIQYF. The CDR3 region has the DNA TGTGCCAGTAGTACACAGGGGGTTGGGAACATTCAGTACTTC.